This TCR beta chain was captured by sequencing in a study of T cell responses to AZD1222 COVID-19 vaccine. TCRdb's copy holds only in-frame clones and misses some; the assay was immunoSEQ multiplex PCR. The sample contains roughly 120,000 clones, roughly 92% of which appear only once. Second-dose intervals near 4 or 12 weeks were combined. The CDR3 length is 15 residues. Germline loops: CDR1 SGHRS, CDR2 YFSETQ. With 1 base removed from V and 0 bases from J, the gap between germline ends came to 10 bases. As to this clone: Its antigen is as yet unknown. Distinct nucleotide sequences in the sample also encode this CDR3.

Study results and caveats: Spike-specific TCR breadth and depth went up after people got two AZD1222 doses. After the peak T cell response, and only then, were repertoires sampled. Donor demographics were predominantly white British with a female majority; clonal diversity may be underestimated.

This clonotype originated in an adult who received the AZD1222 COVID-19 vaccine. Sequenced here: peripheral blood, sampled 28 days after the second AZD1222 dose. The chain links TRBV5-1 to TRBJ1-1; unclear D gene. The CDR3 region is CASSLRRNMNTEAFF. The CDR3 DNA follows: TGCGCCAGCAGCTTGAGACGTAACATGAACACTGAAGCTTTCTTT.